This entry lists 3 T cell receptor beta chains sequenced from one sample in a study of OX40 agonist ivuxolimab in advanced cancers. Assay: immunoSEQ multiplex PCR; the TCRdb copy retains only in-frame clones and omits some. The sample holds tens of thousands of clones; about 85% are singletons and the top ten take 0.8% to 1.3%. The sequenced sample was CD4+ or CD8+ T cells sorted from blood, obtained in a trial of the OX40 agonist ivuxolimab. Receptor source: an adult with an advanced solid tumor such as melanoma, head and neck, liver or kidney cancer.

The CDR3 DNA follows: TGCGCCAGCAGCCCGGGGACAGGAGGTAGCACTGAAGCTTTCTTT. It is translated as CASSPGTGGSTEAFF. V and J are TRBV4-1 and TRBJ1-1; 8 nucleotides agree with TRBD1. Trimming cost V 4 bases and J 4 bases; bases outside gene matches: 8. This CDR3 has 15 amino acids. The germline V gene encodes CDR1 MGHRA and CDR2 YSYEKL.

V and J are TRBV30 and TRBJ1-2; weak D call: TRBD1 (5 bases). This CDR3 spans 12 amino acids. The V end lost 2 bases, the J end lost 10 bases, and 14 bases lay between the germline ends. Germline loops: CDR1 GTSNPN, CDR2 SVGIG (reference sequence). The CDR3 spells CAWSSKGNNYTF. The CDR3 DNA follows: TGTGCCTGGAGTTCGAAGGGGAACAACTACACCTTC.

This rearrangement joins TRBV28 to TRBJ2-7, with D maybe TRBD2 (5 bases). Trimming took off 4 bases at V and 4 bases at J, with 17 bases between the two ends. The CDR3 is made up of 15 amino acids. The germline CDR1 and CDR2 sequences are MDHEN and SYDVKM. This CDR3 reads CASSSLGVGSYEQYF. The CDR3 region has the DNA TGTGCCAGCAGTTCCCTGGGAGTGGGGTCTTACGAGCAGTACTTC. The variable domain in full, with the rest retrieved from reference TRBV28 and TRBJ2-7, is DVKVTQSSRYLVKRTGEKVFLECVQDMDHENMFWYRQDPGLGLRLIYFSYDVKMKEKGDIPEGYSVSREKKERFSLILESASTNQTSMYLCASSSLGVGSYEQYFGPGTRLTVT.